The sequence of this T cell receptor beta chain was determined in a study of blood T cells in healthy people across ages. CDR3 length: 17 amino acids. In germline, CDR1 is SGHRS, CDR2 YFSETQ. Trimming at V came to 4 bases and at J to 3 bases, leaving 14 bases not matched to a gene. This clonotype has ten or more counts. Donors gave roughly 10 milliliters of peripheral blood apiece. At least 5.5 micrograms of total RNA were extracted per sample. Together with a sample-barcoded 5' primer, a J-beta primer mix was included in a second PCR lasting roughly 6 to 12 cycles. Via MiXCR, TCRdb re-called the 5' RACE reads, giving one row per CDR3 protein. The sample yields more than 750,000 distinct CDR3 sequences, about 29% seen once. Another study also made use of these data, one on T cells of mothers and their children. Per that paper: When mothers and children were related, their normalized repertoire overlap, which was always slightly higher, did not differ significantly from that of unrelated pairs.

Source material: blood. This chain uses TRBV5-1 with TRBJ2-7; 9 bases match TRBD2. This clonotype was obtained from a woman aged 40 to 49 in good health. In DNA, the CDR3 is TGCGCCAGCAGCACGGGAGGAGGACTAGCGAGGGTCTACGAGCAGTACTTC. Protein product: CASSTGGGLARVYEQYF. The entire variable domain, with the rest obtained from reference TRBV5-1 and TRBJ2-7, is as follows: KAGVTQTPRYLIKTRGQQVTLSCSPISGHRSVSWYQQTPGQGLQFLFEYFSETQRNKGNFPGRFSGRQFSNSRSEMNVSTLELGDSALYLCASSTGGGLARVYEQYFGPGTRLTVT.